This T cell receptor (beta chain) was captured by sequencing in a study of blood T cell repertoires in COVID-19. At the level of the study: Sites across the United States, Italy and Spain contributed samples from acute and convalescent COVID-19. In each case, the material was cDNA or gDNA derived from T cells, B-cell-depleted T cells, or PBMCs.

V lost 2 bases and J 6 bases, leaving 14 bases between the germline ends. Germline V gene sequence: CDR1 MNHEY, CDR2 SVGEGT. The CDR3 runs to 14 residues. Original processing methods: Amplification from reference gene primers served as the basis for estimated nucleated cell counts. Using immunoSEQ multiplex PCR, the repertoire was profiled, and TCRdb retains in-frame clones only, with some absent. The D gene and trimming were derived from the DNA, and the V and J assignments and clone size from that table. The sample lists roughly 260,000 clones; 70% to 90% were seen once. This clone was seen more than once but under ten times.

The receptor's source is a woman in her 50s with acute or convalescent COVID-19. This sequence joins TRBV6-2 or TRBV6-3 and TRBJ2-7; D possibly corresponds to TRBD1 (6 bases). What was sequenced was peripheral blood. Here the CDR3 DNA reads TGTGCCAGCAGTTACGCGGACAGAGGGCGCGAGCAGTACTTC. Translation: CASSYADRGREQYF.